The entry that follows covers one TCR beta chain sequence. At the DNA level, this CDR3 is encoded by other sequences in the same sample as well. This sample is part of a study of blood T cell repertoires in COVID-19. Looking at the study overall: Collection of acute and convalescent COVID-19 samples took place in the United States, Italy and Spain. The cDNA or gDNA used as material had been derived from T cells, B-cell-depleted T cells, or PBMCs.

Germline loops: CDR1 KGHSH, CDR2 LQKENI. The CDR3 consists of 14 residues. Trimming shortened V by 2 bases and J by 5 bases, and 13 bases separated the two germline ends. Produced via immunoSEQ multiplex PCR; TCRdb's table is partial and in-frame only. Of about 83,000 clones in the sample, about three quarters were seen once. The J gene is TRBJ2-7, the V gene TRBV18; a possible D gene is TRBD1 (5 bases). Sequenced input: peripheral blood. The receptor was isolated from a woman older than 75 with active or convalescent COVID-19. The CDR3, as DNA: TGTGCCAGCTCACCAGTTGGCAGGGCCCACGAGCAGTACTTC. Translated: CASSPVGRAHEQYF.